The 25 T cell receptor beta chains presented below share a single source sample, sequenced in a study of T-cell reconstitution after alpha-beta-depleted transplantation in children. Unique molecular identifiers were incorporated when the TCRbeta library was constructed. In TCRdb, the PCR reads were re-called with MiXCR into one record per CDR3 protein. The data contain about 1,000,000 distinct CDR3 sequences, about 29% of them seen just once; the ten biggest clones take up approximately 30%. Sequenced here: PBMCs, mostly from graft donor cells, sampled 360 days after TCRalphabeta/CD19-depleted stem cell transplant. These receptors all come from a boy younger than two who had a stem cell transplant for SCID, so the T cells may come from the graft donor.

This clonotype came up a few times. The chain is built from TRBV4-1 and TRBJ2-1, with 9 bases identical to TRBD1. CDR1 MGHRA and CDR2 YSYEKL come from the germline V gene. Losses at the gene ends were 4 bases for V and 3 bases for J; bases not matched to a gene: 10. There are 17 residues in the CDR3. The DNA of the CDR3 is TGCGCCAGCAGCCCCTTGGGGGTGACAGGGGGCTACAATGAGCAGTTCTTC. Protein sequence: CASSPLGVTGGYNEQFF.

CDR3 DNA sequence: TGTGCCAGCAGTTACCGGAGCTCACCCCTCCACTTT. The encoded protein is CASSYRSSPLHF. The chain links TRBV6-5 to TRBJ1-6; D ambiguous. The CDR3 consists of 12 residues. V was pared by 2 bases and J by 10 bases, with 6 bases between. The germline gives CDR1 MNHEY, CDR2 SVGAGI.

The chain joins TRBV5-1 to TRBJ2-5, with a weak D call TRBD1 (5 bases). The CDR3 covers 14 residues. The V and J ends lost 4 bases and 7 bases respectively, with 17 bases between them. In germline, CDR1 is SGHRS, CDR2 YFSETQ. The CDR3 DNA follows: TGCGCCAGCAGCCTCCTGACAGTCTTCGGGACCCAGTACTTC. The encoded protein is CASSLLTVFGTQYF.

This chain connects TRBV30 to TRBJ1-2, with D maybe TRBD1 (6 bases). The CDR3 has 13 residues. Germline CDR1 GTSNPN, CDR2 SVGIG (reference sequence). Trimming took 4 bases from V and 13 from J, leaving 22 bases between them. CDR3 in DNA: TGTGCCTGGACCCAAGGGGGGCGCCCCCCCTCCACCTTC. Translated, it gives CAWTQGGRPPSTF.

The chain joins TRBV4-1 to TRBJ2-5; TRBD1 is a possible D gene (5 bases). V was shortened by 1 base and J by 1 base, with 10 bases between the two germline ends. The CDR3 is 15 amino acids. Germline values: CDR1 MGHRA, CDR2 YSYEKL. The CDR3 loop reads CASSQGTRVQETQYF. CDR3 bases: TGCGCCAGCAGCCAAGGGACACGAGTCCAAGAGACCCAGTACTTC.

The genes are TRBV7-2 and TRBJ2-3; the D gene is possibly TRBD2 (6 bases). V lost 0 bases to trimming and J lost 0 bases, with 10 bases between them. The CDR3 runs 16 residues. CDR1 SGHTA and CDR2 FQGNSA come from the germline V gene. The chain's CDR3 is CASSLAPGVSTDTQYF. For the CDR3, the DNA is TGTGCCAGCAGCTTAGCGCCGGGGGTTAGCACAGATACGCAGTATTTT.

This clonotype has more than one count but fewer than ten. This chain links TRBV18 with TRBJ1-1; possible D gene TRBD1, 5 bases. Germline lookup yields CDR1 KGHSH and CDR2 LQKENI. V shed 3 bases and J shed 4 bases, with 12 bases lying between them. The length of the CDR3 is 14 residues. CDR3 sequence: CASSPGRGSTEAFF. The CDR3 DNA sequence: TGTGCCAGCTCACCGGGGAGGGGATCCACTGAAGCTTTCTTT.

This clonotype was found many times. V gene TRBV12-3 or TRBV12-4 combines with J gene TRBJ1-6, with D unresolved. The V end was cut by 6 bases, the J end by 6 bases, with 9 bases between. CDR3 length: 13 amino acids. CDR3 in DNA: TGTGCCAGCAGAGGCGTCTTTAATTCACCCCTCCACTTT. This sequence encodes CASRGVFNSPLHF.

The chain combines TRBV5-1 with TRBJ2-6; D may be TRBD1 or TRBD2 (5 bases each). Trimming left V 4 bases short and J 0 bases short, with 11 bases between. This CDR3 has 16 amino acids. CDR1 is SGHRS and CDR2 is YFSETQ in the germline V gene. CDR3 DNA: TGCGCCAGCAGCCCGCCGGGGCTCTCTGGGGCCAACGTCCTGACTTTC. It is translated as CASSPPGLSGANVLTF.

This clonotype turned up a few times. The V gene is TRBV7-3, the J gene TRBJ2-3, with TRBD2 matching over 13 bases. Germline V gene data show CDR1 as SGHTA and CDR2 as FQGTGA. The CDR3 spans 18 residues. V dropped 1 base and J dropped 2; count of bases not matched to a gene: 6. The CDR3 is CASSLNRLAGGNTDTQYF. In DNA form, the CDR3 reads TGTGCCAGCAGCTTAAATAGACTAGCGGGGGGCAACACAGATACGCAGTATTTT.

The chain is built from TRBV20-1 and TRBJ2-7; D gene ambiguous. CDR3 length equals 14 residues. The germline V gene encodes CDR1 DFQATT and CDR2 SNEGSKA (reference sequence). With 6 bases removed from V and 4 bases from J, the gap between germline ends came to 19 bases. This CDR3 reads CSAVKARMSYEQYF. The CDR3, as DNA: TGCAGTGCCGTAAAGGCACGTATGAGTTACGAGCAGTACTTC.

The J gene is TRBJ2-1, the V gene TRBV15; weak D call: TRBD1 (5 bases). Between the trimmed V and J ends, which lost 0 bases and 8 bases, there was a span of 17 bases. Germline V gives CDR1 LNHNV, CDR2 YYDKDF (reference sequence). This CDR3 is 16 amino acids long. The CDR3 DNA is TGTGCCACCAGCAGAGATCTGTTTTCCATGGGGCATGAGCAGTTCTTC. It encodes CATSRDLFSMGHEQFF.

V and J are TRBV29-1 and TRBJ2-7, with 9 nucleotides matching TRBD1. J gave up 6 bases and V 0 bases, and 3 bases lay outside the gene matches. Germline loops: CDR1 SQVTM, CDR2 ANQGSEA. The CDR3 is 13 amino acids. The CDR3 sequence is CSVEEGTGLEQYF. The CDR3 DNA is TGCAGCGTTGAAGAGGGGACAGGGCTCGAGCAGTACTTC.

This clonotype showed up just a few times. The rearrangement links TRBV6-2 or TRBV6-3 to TRBJ2-3; a possible D gene is TRBD2 (6 bases). The CDR3 is made up of 14 amino acids. Trimming took off 6 bases at V and 4 bases at J, with 14 bases between the two ends. Germline V lookup: CDR1 MNHEY, CDR2 SVGEGT. CDR3 nucleotides: TGTGCCAGCAGCCGCGGACTATCGCCAGATACGCAGTATTTT. Translating it yields CASSRGLSPDTQYF.

V gene TRBV7-8 combines with J gene TRBJ2-3; TRBD1 or TRBD2 may be the D gene (5 bases each). The CDR3 loop spans 18 amino acids. The germline gives CDR1 SGHVS, CDR2 FQNEAQ. V lost 0 bases, J lost 2 bases, and 18 bases lay in between. CDR3 bases: TGTGCCAGCAGCTTAGCGGAGGACTCAGGACAACACACAGATACGCAGTATTTT. The encoded protein is CASSLAEDSGQHTDTQYF.

The chain has TRBV6-5 and TRBJ1-1; D unclear. Germline CDR1 MNHEY, CDR2 SVGAGI. The CDR3 has 12 amino acids. V lost 6 bases to trimming and J lost 11 bases, with 16 bases between them. Written as DNA, the CDR3 is TGTGCCAGCAGAGGAGGCCTCCTCAAGGCTTTCTTT. It encodes CASRGGLLKAFF.

This clonotype was counted ten times or more. The CDR3 bases are TGTGCCAGCAGCGTAGGCACAGCGAACACCGGGGAGCTGTTTTTT. It specifies CASSVGTANTGELFF. V is TRBV9 and J is TRBJ2-2; no clear D. Between the trimmed V and J ends, which lost 0 bases and 0 bases, there was a span of 6 bases. Germline V gene sequence: CDR1 SGDLS, CDR2 YYNGEE. The CDR3 has 15 residues.

The chain uses TRBV5-1 and TRBJ2-1; D gene uncertain. V was shortened by 1 base and J by 5 bases, with 19 bases between the two germline ends. The CDR3 totals 17 residues. Germline CDR1 and CDR2: SGHRS and YFSETQ. CDR3 bases: TGCGCCAGCAGCTTGAGCTCCGGGCTCCAAATCCACAATGAGCAGTTCTTC. It encodes CASSLSSGLQIHNEQFF.

The chain has TRBV28 and TRBJ2-5; possible D gene TRBD1, 6 bases. This CDR3 is built from 16 residues. Trimming left V 6 bases short and J 1 base short, with 18 bases between. Per germline, CDR1 MDHEN and CDR2 SYDVKM. This chain's CDR3 is CASSPYPGTLQETQYF. The CDR3 DNA reads as TGTGCCAGCAGCCCCTATCCCGGGACACTCCAAGAGACCCAGTACTTC.

This clonotype was picked up a small number of times. V usage is TRBV6-2 or TRBV6-3 and J usage is TRBJ1-6; D is unresolved. The V end lost 0 bases, the J end lost 2 bases, and 5 bases lay between the germline ends. This CDR3 has 15 amino acids. Germline CDR1 and CDR2: MNHEY and SVGEGT. CDR3 bases: TGTGCCAGCAGTTACTCAGGGACCTATAATTCACCCCTCCACTTT. Its protein is CASSYSGTYNSPLHF.

The rearrangement uses TRBV5-1 and TRBJ2-1; 10 bases align to TRBD2. Unmatched junction bases numbered 8, after V lost 4 bases and J lost 4 bases. This CDR3 has 16 residues. Looked up from germline, CDR1 is SGHRS and CDR2 is YFSETQ. The CDR3: CASSAASGGLYNEQFF. The CDR3 nucleotides are TGCGCCAGCAGCGCCGCTAGCGGGGGTTTATACAATGAGCAGTTCTTC.

The rearrangement uses TRBV12-3 or TRBV12-4 and TRBJ1-3; no clear D gene. This CDR3 is 17 amino acids long. Trimming took off 3 bases at V and 4 bases at J, with 19 bases between the two ends. CDR3 loop: CASSLRVNRLAGNTIYF. The CDR3 nucleotides are TGTGCCAGCAGTTTGAGGGTTAACCGCCTGGCGGGAAACACCATATATTTT.

The chain has TRBV7-9 and TRBJ2-7; TRBD1 matches 8 bases. Germline CDR1 SEHNR, CDR2 FQNEAQ (reference sequence). The CDR3 totals 16 residues. Germline trimming cut 5 bases from V and 1 base from J; bases unmatched to any gene: 10. The DNA of the CDR3 is TGTGCCAGCAGCCCAGAAAGGACAGGGCGGTCCTACGAGCAGTACTTC. Amino acids: CASSPERTGRSYEQYF. The full variable domain, rest sourced from reference TRBV7-9 and TRBJ2-7, is DTGVSQNPRHKITKRGQNVTFRCDPISEHNRLYWYRQTLGQGPEFLTYFQNEAQLEKSRLLSDRFSAERPKGSFSTLEIQRTEQGDSAMYLCASSPERTGRSYEQYFGPGTRLTVT.

The chain carries TRBV10-3 and TRBJ1-2; D might be TRBD1 (5 bases). The V end lost 0 bases, the J end lost 4 bases, and 12 bases lay between the germline ends. The germline gives CDR1 ENHRY, CDR2 SYGVKD. This CDR3 is built from 15 residues. As DNA, the CDR3 is TGTGCCATCAGTGAGTCGATCAGAAGGGGCTATGGCTACACCTTC. Residues: CAISESIRRGYGYTF.

In this sample, this clonotype turned up a few times. The rearrangement uses TRBV4-1 and TRBJ2-2; D might be TRBD2 (5 bases). Germline values: CDR1 MGHRA, CDR2 YSYEKL. The CDR3 loop spans 18 amino acids. V was trimmed by 3 bases and J by 3 bases, leaving 20 bases between them. CDR3 protein: CASSHKLVWGVDTGELFF. The CDR3 DNA reads as TGCGCCAGCAGCCATAAACTGGTCTGGGGAGTGGACACCGGGGAGCTGTTTTTT.